This T cell receptor (beta chain) was identified in a study of Graves' ophthalmopathy and Graves' hyperthyroidism. Germline V CDR1 and CDR2: MNHNS, SASEGT. The CDR3 has 12 residues. V lost 6 bases, J lost 7 bases, and 12 bases lay in between. It was on clinical symptoms, serum thyroxine, TRAb, thyroid ultrasound and orbital computed tomography that diagnosis relied. Someone took the PBMCs out of 10 ml of fresh peripheral blood. Researchers took RNA transcripts and amplified TCR beta CDR3 regions from them. Scientists carried out first-round RT-PCR using HTBI primers and then a second-round multiplex PCR. TCRdb passed the multiplex PCR reads through MiXCR, listing each CDR3 protein once. The sample yields hundreds of thousands of distinct CDR3 sequences, over 20% seen once.

Specimen: peripheral blood. The source of this sequence is a woman aged 18-30 years with stable Graves' hyperthyroidism. Some clones in this sample may be carry-over from other donors' samples. The genes are TRBV6-1 and TRBJ1-2; D perhaps matches TRBD1 (6 bases). The CDR3 nucleotides are TGTGCCAGCAGGGCGGGGGGCACTGGCTACACCTTC. Its protein product is CASRAGGTGYTF.